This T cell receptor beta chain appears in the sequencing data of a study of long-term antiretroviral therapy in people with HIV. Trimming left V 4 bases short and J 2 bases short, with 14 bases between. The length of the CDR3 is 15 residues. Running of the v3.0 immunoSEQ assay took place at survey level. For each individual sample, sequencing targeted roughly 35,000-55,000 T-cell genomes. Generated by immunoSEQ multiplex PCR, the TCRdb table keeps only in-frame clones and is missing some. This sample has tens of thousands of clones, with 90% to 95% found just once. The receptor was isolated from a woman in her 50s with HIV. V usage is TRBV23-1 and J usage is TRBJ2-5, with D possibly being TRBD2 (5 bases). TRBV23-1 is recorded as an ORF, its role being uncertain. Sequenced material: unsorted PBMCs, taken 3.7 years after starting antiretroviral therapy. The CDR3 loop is CASSRCLAKQETQYF. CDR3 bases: TGCGCCAGCAGTCGGTGTTTAGCGAAACAAGAGACCCAGTACTTC.